The clone carrying this TCR beta chain was seen a handful of times. The antigen remains unidentified. Data came from immunoSEQ multiplex PCR; TCRdb stores just in-frame clones and leaves some out. The sample records 9,500 to 15,000 clones, 76% being singletons. These data are taken from a study of STAT3 mutations in large granular lymphocyte leukemia. Looking at the study overall: Canonical activating STAT3 mutations were detected in roughly half of the longitudinally sequenced T-LGLL patients. Over half of T-LGLL patients had one or more immunosuppressive regimens. The study's findings and limits: At least one immunodominant TCR beta clonotype appeared in every T-cell large granular lymphocyte leukemia patient. Some patients had persisting codominant clonotypes that could mask small clones.

The sequenced material came from peripheral blood mononuclear cells. The clonotype was recovered from a man between 60 and 70 years old with T-cell large granular lymphocyte leukemia. Some clones in this sample may be carry-over from other donors' samples.

In DNA, the CDR3 is TGTGCCAGCAGCTCGTCTCAAGGTACGCAGTATTTT. Its protein product is CASSSSQGTQYF. This rearrangement joins TRBV7-9 to TRBJ2-3; D uncertain. CDR1 and CDR2 from the germline V gene are SEHNR and FQNEAQ (reference sequence). CDR3 length: 12 residues. Trimming removed 4 bases at V and 8 bases at J, with 10 bases between.